These T cell receptor beta chains were read from a single sample in a study of cytomegalovirus exposure and HLA in healthy donors. The method was immunoSEQ multiplex PCR; TCRdb's version includes in-frame clones alone and lacks a portion of them. The table shows approximately 120,000 clones, with around 75% occurring only once. Sequenced input: PBMCs. The receptors originated from a man between 60 and 70 years old in good health and CMV-seropositive. Each CDR3 is given with its conserved first and last residue. The D gene is left open where the match is weak. Expanded clones get a size class; other rows say once, few or many, or leave the size out.

clone size,V gene,J gene,D gene,CDR3 protein
few,TRBV28,TRBJ2-1,TRBD2,CASSLAGGNHNEQFF
once,TRBV19,TRBJ1-5,NA,CASLDFGGPGNQPQHF
NA,TRBV7-7,TRBJ2-2,TRBD2,CASSNGLAGATGELFF
few,TRBV5-1,TRBJ2-3,TRBD1,CASSLGQNARDTQYF
NA,TRBV21-1,TRBJ1-2,NA,CASNHNARGYTF
NA,TRBV7-9,TRBJ2-3,NA,CSSSLGEDTQYF
NA,TRBV7-8,TRBJ1-3,NA,CASSPAGYSGNTIYF
NA,TRBV6-6,TRBJ2-7,TRBD1,CASSYSGTAVGEQYF
NA,TRBV28,TRBJ2-7,TRBD1,CASSPRDSSYEQYF
NA,TRBV19,TRBJ2-7,NA,CASSITAVSSYEQYF
NA,TRBV6-1,TRBJ1-4,TRBD1,CASSEGGWGQEDEKLFF
NA,TRBV11-1,TRBJ1-6,TRBD1,CASSQGTGDSPLHF
NA,TRBV5-1,TRBJ2-2,NA,CASSHDGGGDTGELFF
once,TRBV13,TRBJ2-7,NA,CASSSGPRDTLCEQYF
NA,TRBV28,TRBJ2-5,TRBD2,CASSVGGGQETQYF
NA,TRBV5-1,TRBJ2-7,NA,CASSLGRSDEQYF
NA,TRBV11-2,TRBJ2-7,NA,CASSLAGATYEQYF
few,TRBV27,TRBJ2-3,TRBD1,CASSPRQGFVTDTQYF
NA,TRBV23-1,TRBJ1-5,NA,CASKGGDQPQHF
NA,TRBV15,TRBJ2-2,TRBD2,CATRHGGGDTGELFF
NA,TRBV7-5,TRBJ2-7,NA,CVRHYRKTGTLAYEQYF
NA,TRBV7-2,TRBJ1-2,NA,CASSSTGLLYGYTF
NA,TRBV5-5,TRBJ2-1,TRBD1,CASSPDVTGGNEQFF
NA,TRBV2,TRBJ1-2,NA,CASSETPGSGYTF
few,TRBV5-6,TRBJ1-3,NA,CASSSGRISGNTIYF
NA,TRBV30,TRBJ1-3,NA,CAWAGPASGNTIYF
NA,TRBV29-1,TRBJ2-7,NA,CSVENPSGQYF
NA,TRBV18,TRBJ1-2,NA,CASSRAANNYGYTF
NA,TRBV2,TRBJ1-1,NA,CASSANFKGYTEAFF
once,TRBV19,TRBJ1-2,TRBD1,CASRRQGADYGYTF
NA,TRBV21-1,TRBJ1-5,NA,CASSKVRLCNQPQHF
NA,TRBV29-1,TRBJ2-1,NA,CSVEASGGGGFHNEQFF
NA,TRBV4-2,TRBJ2-7,TRBD1,CASSQWDSYEQYF
NA,TRBV7-3,TRBJ1-1,NA,CASSLSWGDTEAFF
NA,TRBV7-9,TRBJ1-5,NA,CAVGPSGRGSSNQPQHF
NA,TRBV6-6,TRBJ2-3,TRBD1,CASSETGGRESTRYF
NA,TRBV19,TRBJ1-3,NA,CASSMRREAGYSGNTIYF
few,TRBV9,TRBJ1-2,NA,CASSVDTPSLGYTF
NA,TRBV30,TRBJ1-3,NA,CAWIGSSGNTIYF